This passage covers 9 T cell receptor beta chains from one sample sequenced in a study of graft-versus-host responses after intestinal transplantation. Produced via immunoSEQ multiplex PCR; TCRdb's table is partial and in-frame only. Of some 120,000 clones in the sample, just over 90% were seen once. Their antigens remain unidentified. Material: unstimulated CD4+ T cells sorted from spleen or lymph node cells, obtained before intestinal transplant. Receptor source: a human donor who received an intestinal transplant.

The chain recombines TRBV9 with TRBJ2-5; D is uncertain. Germline V gene lookup returns CDR1 SGDLS and CDR2 YYNGEE. V dropped 0 bases and J dropped 1 base, with 7 bases sitting between them. This CDR3 is 14 amino acids long. CDR3 loop: CASSVGLIQETQYF. In nucleotides, the CDR3 is TGTGCCAGCAGCGTAGGACTTATCCAAGAGACCCAGTACTTC.

This clone came up a few times. V is TRBV27 and J is TRBJ1-6; TRBD1 is a possible D gene (5 bases). The germline V gene encodes CDR1 MNHEY and CDR2 SMNVEV (reference sequence). Trimming pared 4 bases from V and 7 bases from J, leaving 14 bases between. This CDR3 is built from 15 residues. CDR3 sequence (DNA): TGTGCCAGCAGTTACTCTCGGACAACCAATTCACCCCTCCACTTT. This sequence encodes CASSYSRTTNSPLHF.

The chain links TRBV9 to TRBJ1-3; 9 bases line up with TRBD1. Germline CDR1 is SGDLS and CDR2 is YYNGEE. The CDR3 runs to 14 residues. Trimming took 3 bases from V and 2 from J; bases not matched to a gene: 0. CDR3 DNA: TGTGCCAGCAGCGGGACAGGGGCTGGAAACACCATATATTTT. Its translation is CASSGTGAGNTIYF.

V and J are TRBV5-8 and TRBJ2-7, with D perhaps matching TRBD1 (6 bases). The CDR3 spans 14 residues. Germline V gives CDR1 SGHTS, CDR2 YDEGEE. V was trimmed by 0 bases and J by 2 bases, leaving 9 bases between them. CDR3 DNA: TGTGCCAGCAGCTTGGCAGGGGCCGCCTACGAGCAGTACTTC. It encodes CASSLAGAAYEQYF.

This clone was found once. J is TRBJ2-3 and V is TRBV29-1; D possibly corresponds to TRBD1 (6 bases). V was cut by 6 bases and J by 2 bases, with 12 bases left in between. The length of the CDR3 is 13 residues. CDR1 and CDR2 from the germline V gene are SQVTM and ANQGSEA. CDR3 in amino acids: CSVGHSITDTQYF. The CDR3 region has the DNA TGCAGCGTGGGACACTCGATCACAGATACGCAGTATTTT.

The table lists this clone with a few counts. This chain uses TRBV29-1 with TRBJ2-3; possible D gene TRBD1, 6 bases. Trimming removed 4 bases from V and 0 bases from J, with 17 bases in between. The CDR3 is made up of 16 amino acids. Germline assignment: CDR1 SQVTM and CDR2 ANQGSEA. CDR3: CSVAGVRGLSTDTQYF. The DNA of the CDR3 is TGCAGCGTTGCAGGGGTGAGGGGCTTGAGCACAGATACGCAGTATTTT.

The genes are TRBV18 and TRBJ1-5, with unresolved D. Germline V gene sequence: CDR1 KGHSH, CDR2 LQKENI. CDR3 length: 14 amino acids. Trimming stripped 6 bases from V and 0 bases from J, with 9 bases between. The CDR3 loop is CASSADFSNQPQHF. CDR3 nucleotides: TGTGCCAGCTCGGCCGACTTTAGCAATCAGCCCCAGCATTTT.

The chain uses TRBV30 and TRBJ1-1; D unresolved. V was clipped by 5 bases and J by 2 bases, with 12 bases between them. The CDR3 runs to 13 residues. Germline assignment: CDR1 GTSNPN and CDR2 SVGIG (reference sequence). The CDR3 DNA is TGTGCCTGGGGGAGAGGGTTTAACACTGAAGCTTTCTTT. This translates into CAWGRGFNTEAFF.

This chain joins TRBV5-1 and TRBJ2-7, with TRBD1 as a possible D gene (5 bases). Trimming took off 1 base at V and 7 bases at J, with 15 bases between the two ends. The CDR3 runs 14 residues. The germline V gene encodes CDR1 SGHRS and CDR2 YFSETQ. CDR3 sequence: CASSLSVGPSEQYF. The CDR3 region has the DNA TGCGCCAGCAGCTTGAGCGTGGGGCCGTCGGAGCAGTACTTC.